The clone carrying this TCR beta chain appeared many times. The antigen remains unidentified. Germline CDR1 SGHTA, CDR2 FQGNSA. There are 13 residues in the CDR3. J lost 7 bases, V lost 3 bases, and 5 bases had no gene match. Using its own MiXCR run on the 5' RACE reads, TCRdb lists one record per CDR3 protein. This sample has roughly 20,000 distinct CDR3 sequences; around 2.8% occur once, and the top ten carry approximately 7.7%. The data were taken from a study of spatial heterogeneity in lung cancer. Study in general: Detected beta-chain sequences consistently exceeded alpha-chain sequences. Overall study results and limits: Tumoral mutation counts were tracked by counts of expanded intratumoral alpha and beta TCRs.

Sample time point: sample taken at primary tumor resection. The donor population consisted of some 67 patients with untreated, early-stage non-small cell lung cancer. This TCR was recovered from a male donor with early-stage non-small cell lung cancer. The gene calls are TRBV7-2 and TRBJ1-2, with TRBD1 matching 7 bases. Material: lung tumor tissue, obtained at surgery. The DNA for the CDR3 is TGTGCCAGCAGCTTGGCGACAGGGAGTGGCTACACCTTC. Residues: CASSLATGSGYTF.